The 11 T cell receptor beta chains in this list originate from one sample, sequenced in a study of blood T cell repertoires in COVID-19. Sequenced by immunoSEQ multiplex PCR; TCRdb stores in-frame clones only, minus some. The sample holds some 330,000 clones; more than 85% are singletons and the top ten take less than 20%. Material for sequencing was PBMCs or T cells enriched from blood (not recorded which). The receptors stem from a woman younger than 45 who had recovered from COVID-19.

The CDR3 DNA sequence: TGCGCCAGCAGGCATACACGGGACAGGGGGACCTATGGCTACACCTTC. Translating it yields CASRHTRDRGTYGYTF. The chain links TRBV4-1 to TRBJ1-2; the match to TRBD1 covers 11 bases. J was trimmed by 4 bases and V by 6 bases; bases with no gene match: 10. Germline-derived CDR1 and CDR2 are MGHRA and YSYEKL. This CDR3 contains 16 residues.

This rearrangement joins TRBV5-1 to TRBJ1-6, with 8 positions matching TRBD1. Per germline, CDR1 SGHRS and CDR2 YFSETQ. The CDR3 is 13 amino acids. With 5 bases clipped from V and 8 bases from J, the junction kept 3 bases outside the gene matches. The DNA of the CDR3 is TGCGCCAGCAGGGGACAGGAGGATTCACCCCTCCACTTT. Protein: CASRGQEDSPLHF.

The chain is built from TRBV28 and TRBJ1-5; 10 bases map to TRBD1. The CDR3 consists of 14 residues. Looked up from germline, CDR1 is MDHEN and CDR2 is SYDVKM. The V gene end was trimmed by 4 bases and the J gene end by 9 bases; junction bases not matched to a gene: 6. CDR3 residues: CASSSGQGDGPQHF. The DNA of the CDR3 is TGTGCCAGCAGTTCCGGACAGGGGGATGGGCCCCAGCATTTT.

A single count supports this clone. The chain combines TRBV19 with TRBJ2-7, with TRBD1 matching 9 bases. The CDR3 totals 16 residues. The V segment lost 4 bases and the J segment 5 bases; nucleotides outside the gene matches: 12. CDR1 and CDR2 (germline): LNHDA, SQIVND (reference sequence). CDR3 protein: CASSTLPQGALDEQYF. DNA of the CDR3: TGTGCCAGTAGTACCCTGCCACAGGGGGCCTTGGACGAGCAGTACTTC.

This sequence joins TRBV2 and TRBJ2-7; 12 nucleotides match TRBD1. Germline CDR1 SNHLY, CDR2 FYNNEI. The CDR3 totals 16 residues. With V trimmed by 6 bases and J by 6 bases, 12 bases remained unmatched. The CDR3 region has the DNA TGTGCCAGCAGGCCAACGACCGGGACAGGGGGCTCCGAGCAGTACTTC. As protein: CASRPTTGTGGSEQYF. The full variable domain, completed using reference TRBV2 and TRBJ2-7, is EPEVTQTPSHQVTQMGQEVILRCVPISNHLYFYWYRQILGQKVEFLVSFYNNEISEKSEIFDDQFSVERPDGSNFTLKIRSTKLEDSAMYFCASRPTTGTGGSEQYFGPGTRLTVT.

The DNA for the CDR3 is TGTGCCAGCAGTGGGTTCGGGGACACTGAAGCTTTCTTT. This translates into CASSGFGDTEAFF. This rearrangement joins TRBV27 to TRBJ1-1; D is undetermined. CDR1 is MNHEY and CDR2 is SMNVEV in the germline V gene (reference sequence). V was shortened by 5 bases and J by 3 bases, with 10 bases between the two germline ends. The CDR3 spans 13 residues.

The chain is built from TRBV5-1 and TRBJ2-7, with 11 nucleotides matching TRBD1. Per the germline V gene, CDR1 is SGHRS and CDR2 is YFSETQ. The CDR3 runs 14 residues. Unmatched junction bases numbered 5, after V lost 3 bases and J lost 6 bases. The CDR3 is CASSSGTGGAEQYF. The CDR3 nucleotides read TGCGCCAGCAGCTCGGGGACAGGGGGTGCCGAGCAGTACTTC.

V is TRBV5-1 and J is TRBJ1-2, with 7 positions matching TRBD1. Germline CDR1 is SGHRS and CDR2 is YFSETQ. This CDR3 has 15 residues. Unmatched junction bases numbered 12, after V lost 4 bases and J lost 6 bases. The CDR3 DNA follows: TGCGCCAGCAGCAGTGGACAGGCGGCAAACAATGGCTACACCTTC. Amino acids: CASSSGQAANNGYTF.

The genes are TRBV29-1 and TRBJ1-2; the D gene is possibly TRBD1 (5 bases). The CDR3 runs to 13 residues. Germline V gives CDR1 SQVTM, CDR2 ANQGSEA. Trimming left V 6 bases short and J 4 bases short, with 15 bases between. CDR3 amino acids: CSVQALGPYGYTF. The DNA of the CDR3 is TGCAGCGTACAGGCCCTCGGGCCCTATGGCTACACCTTC.

The V gene is TRBV24-1, the J gene TRBJ1-1; the match to TRBD1 covers 11 bases. The CDR3 runs to 17 residues. The V gene end was trimmed by 1 base and the J gene end by 4 bases; junction bases not matched to a gene: 7. CDR1 KGHDR and CDR2 SFDVKD come from the germline V gene. The CDR3 is CATSDLTPGTGGTEAFF. CDR3 nucleotides: TGTGCCACCAGTGATTTAACCCCAGGGACAGGGGGCACTGAAGCTTTCTTT.

This clone was recorded once. CDR3: CASSPPSRQRNPRGGYTF. The CDR3, as DNA: TGTGCCAGCTCACCACCCTCGAGGCAGCGGAACCCTAGGGGGGGCTACACCTTC. The gene calls are TRBV18 and TRBJ1-2; weak D call: TRBD1 (6 bases). Looked up from germline, CDR1 is KGHSH and CDR2 is LQKENI. V was shortened by 0 bases and J by 8 bases, with 25 bases between the two germline ends. The CDR3 length is 18 residues.